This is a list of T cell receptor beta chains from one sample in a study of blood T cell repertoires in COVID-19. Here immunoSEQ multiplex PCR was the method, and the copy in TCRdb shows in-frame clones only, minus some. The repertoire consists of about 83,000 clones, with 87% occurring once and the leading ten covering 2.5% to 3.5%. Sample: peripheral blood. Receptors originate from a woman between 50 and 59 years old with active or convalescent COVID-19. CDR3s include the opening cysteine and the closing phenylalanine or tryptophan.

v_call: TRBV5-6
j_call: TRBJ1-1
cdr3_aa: CASSLGAGGLRPEAFF

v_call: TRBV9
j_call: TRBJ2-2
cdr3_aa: CASSLSGTYNTGELFF

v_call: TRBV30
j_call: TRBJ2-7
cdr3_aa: CAWSVGVVYEQYF

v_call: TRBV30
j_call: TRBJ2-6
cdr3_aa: CAWSSSGTLSLPTGANVLTF

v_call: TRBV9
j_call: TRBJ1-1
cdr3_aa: CASSVEAAADTEAFF

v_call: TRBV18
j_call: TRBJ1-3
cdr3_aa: CASSPSSGNTIYF

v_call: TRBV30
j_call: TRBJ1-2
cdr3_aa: CAWSVRRYGYTF

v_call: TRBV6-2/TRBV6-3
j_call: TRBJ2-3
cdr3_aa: CASSGLSTDTQYF

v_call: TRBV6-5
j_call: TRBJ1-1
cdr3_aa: CASTETGGTEAFF

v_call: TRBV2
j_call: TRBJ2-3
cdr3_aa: CASRTGVEWATDTQYF

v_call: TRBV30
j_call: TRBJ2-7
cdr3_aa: CAWRDRAYEQYF

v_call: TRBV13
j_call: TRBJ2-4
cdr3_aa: CASSTRLLSTKNIQYF

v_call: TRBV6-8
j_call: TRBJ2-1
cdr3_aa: CASSYTGLAGGPNYNEQFF

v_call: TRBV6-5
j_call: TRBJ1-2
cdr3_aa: CASRQLRGIYGYTF

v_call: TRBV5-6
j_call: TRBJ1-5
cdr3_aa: CASSQYRDRGPYNQPQHF

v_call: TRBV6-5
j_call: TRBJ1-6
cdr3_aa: CASSYDRVNSPLHF

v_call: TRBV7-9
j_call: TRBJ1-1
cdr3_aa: CASSPGRQGAFF

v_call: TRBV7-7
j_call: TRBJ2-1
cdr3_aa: CASSLLTGGGNEQFF

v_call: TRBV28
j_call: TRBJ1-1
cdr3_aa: CASSTSGPRGLF

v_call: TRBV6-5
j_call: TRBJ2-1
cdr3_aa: CAIATSGGRPNEQFF

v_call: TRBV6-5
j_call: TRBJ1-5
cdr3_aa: CASSYGGSAANQPQHF

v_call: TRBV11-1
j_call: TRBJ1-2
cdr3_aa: CASSRASDYNYGYTF

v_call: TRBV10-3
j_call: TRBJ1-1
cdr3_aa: CAISQEGTGLKNTEAFF

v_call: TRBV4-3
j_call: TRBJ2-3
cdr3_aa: CASSQGGASTSTDTQYF

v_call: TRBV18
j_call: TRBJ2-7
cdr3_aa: CASSPLNTDYEQYF

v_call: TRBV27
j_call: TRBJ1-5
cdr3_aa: CASRSGRNGNQPQHF

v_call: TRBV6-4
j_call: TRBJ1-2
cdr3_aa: CASGLSRGRGIDGYTF

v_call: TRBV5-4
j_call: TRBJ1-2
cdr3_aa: CASSLDGYGYTF

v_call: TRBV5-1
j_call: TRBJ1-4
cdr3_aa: CASSTGQIPNEKLFF

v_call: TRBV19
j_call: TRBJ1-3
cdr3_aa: CASSRMSSGNTIYF

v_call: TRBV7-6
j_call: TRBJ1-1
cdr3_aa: CASSLGGLGEYPNTEAFF

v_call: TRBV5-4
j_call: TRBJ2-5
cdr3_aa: CASSLGGAGVETQYF

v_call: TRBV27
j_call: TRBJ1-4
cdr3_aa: CASSPRQGGVGKLFF

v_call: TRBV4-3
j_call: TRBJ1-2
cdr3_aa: CASSQDQLSGYGYTF

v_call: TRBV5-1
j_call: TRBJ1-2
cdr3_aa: CASSLEGVGYTF

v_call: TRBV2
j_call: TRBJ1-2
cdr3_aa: CASRYSGYTF

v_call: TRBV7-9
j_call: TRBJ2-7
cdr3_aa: CASSPGTIEQYF

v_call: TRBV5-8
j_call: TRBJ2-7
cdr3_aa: CASSLPLNEQYF

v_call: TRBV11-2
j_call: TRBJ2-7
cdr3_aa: CASQVEPGQFYEQYF

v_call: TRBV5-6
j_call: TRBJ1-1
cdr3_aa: CASTSGDFEAFF

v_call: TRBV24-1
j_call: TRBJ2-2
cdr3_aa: CATSGTGIGNTGELFF

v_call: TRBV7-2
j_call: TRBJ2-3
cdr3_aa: CASSLGGGPDTQYF

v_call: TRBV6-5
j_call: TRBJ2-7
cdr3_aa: CASGRLQSSYEQYF

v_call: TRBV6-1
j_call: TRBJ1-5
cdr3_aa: CASSEGDYSNQPQHF

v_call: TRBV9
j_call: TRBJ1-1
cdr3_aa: CASSATGLNTEAFF

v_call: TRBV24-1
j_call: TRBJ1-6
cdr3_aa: CATSDWRVGAPLHF

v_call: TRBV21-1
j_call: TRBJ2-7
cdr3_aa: CASTDRWRSYEQYF

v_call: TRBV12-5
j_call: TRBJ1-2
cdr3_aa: CASGSTATYGYTF

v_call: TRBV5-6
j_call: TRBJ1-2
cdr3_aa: CASTLTGDDSYTF

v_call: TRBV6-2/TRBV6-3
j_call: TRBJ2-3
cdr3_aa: CASSYWAGGRTDTQYF

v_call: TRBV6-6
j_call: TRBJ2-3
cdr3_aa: CASGGLSTDTQYF

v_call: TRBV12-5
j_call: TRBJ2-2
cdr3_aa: CASGLVPSTGELFF

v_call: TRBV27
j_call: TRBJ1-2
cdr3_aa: CASSQTRSDYGYTF

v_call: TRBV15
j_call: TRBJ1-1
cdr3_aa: CATSREGLWNTEAFF

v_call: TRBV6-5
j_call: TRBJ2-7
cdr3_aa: CASKHIPSGSEQYF

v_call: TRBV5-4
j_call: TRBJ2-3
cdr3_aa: CASTPRPSGGARTDTQYF